Listed below are T cell receptor beta chains from one sample, sequenced in a study of blood T cells in healthy people across ages. MiXCR was run by TCRdb on the 5' RACE reads, yielding one entry per CDR3 protein. This table has roughly 1,500,000 distinct CDR3 sequences, around 42% appearing once. The specimen was blood. The receptors stem from a woman aged 18-35 years in good health. The CDR3 runs from the conserved cysteine through the conserved F or W. A D gene is named only where the DNA matches it firmly. For some rows the clone size is stated as once, few or many, or as a class when expanded; others skip it.

TRBV27	TRBD2	TRBJ2-2	.	CASKVAGGTNTGELFF	TGTGCCAGCAAGGTAGCGGGGGGAACGAACACCGGGGAGCTGTTTTTT
TRBV2	.	TRBJ1-2	few	CASTQNGQARGYTF	TGTGCCAGCACCCAAAACGGGCAGGCCCGTGGCTACACCTTC
TRBV6-2/TRBV6-3	.	TRBJ2-7	.	CASSSRAGRVYEQYF	TGTGCCAGCAGTTCCCGGGCGGGGAGAGTCTACGAGCAGTACTTC
TRBV6-1	.	TRBJ1-1	.	CASSPLSDTEAFF	TGTGCCAGCAGTCCCCTATCCGACACTGAAGCTTTCTTT
TRBV15	.	TRBJ1-5	.	CATSTGASRDQPQHF	TGTGCCACCAGCACCGGGGCGAGCCGGGATCAGCCCCAGCATTTT
TRBV12-3/TRBV12-4	.	TRBJ1-2	.	CASSKTETNYGYTF	TGTGCCAGCAGCAAGACAGAAACTAACTATGGCTACACCTTC
TRBV7-2	.	TRBJ2-6	few	CASSLGGPVLTF	TGTGCCAGCAGCTTAGGGGGTCCTGTCCTGACTTTC
TRBV5-1	.	TRBJ1-5	.	CASSLGLGVQPQHF	TGCGCCAGCAGCTTGGGACTCGGGGTGCAGCCCCAGCATTTT
TRBV2	TRBD2	TRBJ2-3	.	CASRGVPAGGTDTQYF	TGTGCCAGCAGGGGGGTCCCCGCGGGAGGCACAGATACGCAGTATTTT
TRBV24-1	.	TRBJ2-6	.	CATSVSDSGANVLTF	TGTGCCACCAGTGTCTCGGACTCTGGGGCCAACGTCCTGACTTTC
TRBV20-1	TRBD1	TRBJ1-1	.	CSTELGQVGTEAFF	TGCAGTACCGAGCTTGGACAGGTCGGCACTGAAGCTTTCTTT
TRBV12-5	TRBD1	TRBJ2-7	.	CASGLVRTGGFFEQYF	TGTGCTAGTGGTTTGGTCCGGACAGGGGGCTTTTTCGAGCAGTACTTC
TRBV6-1	.	TRBJ1-1	.	CAGSVEGMNTEAFF	TGTGCCGGCAGTGTCGAGGGCATGAACACTGAAGCTTTCTTT
TRBV20-1	TRBD2	TRBJ2-7	.	CSTRTRLRSAEQYF	TGCAGTACCCGGACTAGGTTAAGGTCGGCTGAGCAGTACTTC
TRBV11-1	.	TRBJ2-3	few	CASSPRDLRDTQYF	TGTGCCAGCAGCCCCCGGGACTTACGAGATACGCAGTATTTT
TRBV3-1	.	TRBJ2-2	.	CASSQRGGGNTGELFF	TGTGCCAGCAGCCAGAGGGGCGGCGGGAATACCGGGGAGCTGTTTTTT